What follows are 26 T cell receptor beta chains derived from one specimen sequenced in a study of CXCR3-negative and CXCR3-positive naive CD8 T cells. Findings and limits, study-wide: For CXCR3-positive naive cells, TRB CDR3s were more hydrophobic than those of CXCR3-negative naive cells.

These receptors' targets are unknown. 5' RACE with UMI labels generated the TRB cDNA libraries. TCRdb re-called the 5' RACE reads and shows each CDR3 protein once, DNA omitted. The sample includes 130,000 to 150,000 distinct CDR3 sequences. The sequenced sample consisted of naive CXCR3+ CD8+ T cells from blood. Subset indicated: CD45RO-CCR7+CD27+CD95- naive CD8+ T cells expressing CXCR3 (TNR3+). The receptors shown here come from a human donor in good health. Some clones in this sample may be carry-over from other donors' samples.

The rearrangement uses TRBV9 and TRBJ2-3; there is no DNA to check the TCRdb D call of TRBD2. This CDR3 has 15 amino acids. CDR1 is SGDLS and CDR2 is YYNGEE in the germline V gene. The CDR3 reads CASSVAAGEYDTQYF.

The CDR3 reads CASSSRPNTEAFF. This chain uses TRBV12-3 or TRBV12-4 with TRBJ1-1. The CDR3 is made up of 13 amino acids.

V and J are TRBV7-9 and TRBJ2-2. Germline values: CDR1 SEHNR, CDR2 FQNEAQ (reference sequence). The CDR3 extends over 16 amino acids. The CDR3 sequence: CASSLVDRQTTGELFF.

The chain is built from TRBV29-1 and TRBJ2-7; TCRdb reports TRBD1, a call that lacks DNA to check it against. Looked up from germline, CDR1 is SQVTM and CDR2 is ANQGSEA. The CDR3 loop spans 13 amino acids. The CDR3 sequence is CSAVGGPTYEQYF.

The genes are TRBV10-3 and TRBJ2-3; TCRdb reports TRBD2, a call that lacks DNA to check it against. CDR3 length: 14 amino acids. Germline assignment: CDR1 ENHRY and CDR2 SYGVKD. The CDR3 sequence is CAISDLEGTDTQYF.

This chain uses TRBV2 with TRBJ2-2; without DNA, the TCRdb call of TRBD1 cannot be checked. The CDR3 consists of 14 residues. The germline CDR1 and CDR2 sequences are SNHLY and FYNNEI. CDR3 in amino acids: CASSELGGTGELFF.

This CDR3 is CASSLGYGTEAFF. The V and J genes are TRBV7-3 and TRBJ1-1. CDR3 length: 13 amino acids. Germline CDR1 SGHTA, CDR2 FQGTGA.

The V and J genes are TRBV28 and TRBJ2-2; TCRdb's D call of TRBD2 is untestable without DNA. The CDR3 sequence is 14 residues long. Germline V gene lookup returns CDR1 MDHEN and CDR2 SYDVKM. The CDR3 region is CASSLRTSFGELFF.

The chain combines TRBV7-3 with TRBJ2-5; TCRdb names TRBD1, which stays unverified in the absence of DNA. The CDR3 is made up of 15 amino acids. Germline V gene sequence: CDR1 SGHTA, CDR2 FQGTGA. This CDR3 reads CASSPSGGGAWTQYF.

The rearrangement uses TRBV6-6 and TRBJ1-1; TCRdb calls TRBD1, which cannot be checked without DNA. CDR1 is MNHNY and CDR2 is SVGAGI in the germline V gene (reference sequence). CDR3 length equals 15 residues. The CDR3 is CASQNMGHGNTEAFF.

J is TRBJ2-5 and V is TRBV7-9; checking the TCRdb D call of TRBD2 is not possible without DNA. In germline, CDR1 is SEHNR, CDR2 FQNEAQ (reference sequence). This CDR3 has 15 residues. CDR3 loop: CASSLVEGTQETQYF.

CDR3 amino acids: CASSLVPHEQFF. This chain links TRBV7-9 with TRBJ2-1. The germline gives CDR1 SEHNR, CDR2 FQNEAQ (reference sequence). The CDR3 totals 12 residues.

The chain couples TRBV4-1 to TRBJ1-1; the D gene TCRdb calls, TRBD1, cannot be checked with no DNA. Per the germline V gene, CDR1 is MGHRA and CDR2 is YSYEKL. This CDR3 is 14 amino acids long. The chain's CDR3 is CASSQDRGETEAFF.

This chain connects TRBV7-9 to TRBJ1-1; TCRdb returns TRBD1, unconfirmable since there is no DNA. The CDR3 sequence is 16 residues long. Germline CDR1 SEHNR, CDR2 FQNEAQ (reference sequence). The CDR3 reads CASNPIRGGMNTEAFF.

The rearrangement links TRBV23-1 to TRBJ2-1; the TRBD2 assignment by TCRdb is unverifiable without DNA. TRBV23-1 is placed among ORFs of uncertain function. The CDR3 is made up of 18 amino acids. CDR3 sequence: CASSQLGPSSGPYNEQFF.

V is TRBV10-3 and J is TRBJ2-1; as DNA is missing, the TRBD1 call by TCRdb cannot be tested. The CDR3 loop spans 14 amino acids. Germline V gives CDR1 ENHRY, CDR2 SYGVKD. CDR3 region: CAISVTGSGNEQFF.

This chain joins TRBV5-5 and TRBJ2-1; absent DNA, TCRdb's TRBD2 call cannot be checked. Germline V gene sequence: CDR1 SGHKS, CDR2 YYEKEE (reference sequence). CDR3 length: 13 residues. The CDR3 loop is CASSSRGEYEQFF. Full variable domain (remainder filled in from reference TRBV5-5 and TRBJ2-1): DAGVTQSPTHLIKTRGQQVTLRCSPISGHKSVSWYQQVLGQGPQFIFQYYEKEERGRGNFPDRFSARQFPNYSSELNVNALLLGDSALYLCASSSRGEYEQFFGPGTRLTVL.

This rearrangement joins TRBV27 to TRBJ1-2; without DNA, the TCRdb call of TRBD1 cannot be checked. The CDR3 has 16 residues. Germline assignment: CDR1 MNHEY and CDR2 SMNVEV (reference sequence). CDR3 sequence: CASGQAPNLPYYGYTF.

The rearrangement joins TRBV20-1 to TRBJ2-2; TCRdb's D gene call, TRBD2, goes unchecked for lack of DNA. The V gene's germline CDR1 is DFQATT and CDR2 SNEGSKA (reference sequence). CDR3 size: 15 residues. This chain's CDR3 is CSARRGGRDTGELFF.

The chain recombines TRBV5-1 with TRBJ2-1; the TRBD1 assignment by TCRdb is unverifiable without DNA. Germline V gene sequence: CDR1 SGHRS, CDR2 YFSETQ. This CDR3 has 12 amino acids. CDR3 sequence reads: CASSFEGNEQFF. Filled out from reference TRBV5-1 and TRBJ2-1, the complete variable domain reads KAGVTQTPRYLIKTRGQQVTLSCSPISGHRSVSWYQQTPGQGLQFLFEYFSETQRNKGNFPGRFSGRQFSNSRSEMNVSTLELGDSALYLCASSFEGNEQFFGPGTRLTVL.

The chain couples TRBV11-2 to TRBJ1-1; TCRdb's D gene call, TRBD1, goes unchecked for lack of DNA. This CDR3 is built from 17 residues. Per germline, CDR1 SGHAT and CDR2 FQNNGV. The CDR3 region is CASSLDQWGQGDSEAFF.

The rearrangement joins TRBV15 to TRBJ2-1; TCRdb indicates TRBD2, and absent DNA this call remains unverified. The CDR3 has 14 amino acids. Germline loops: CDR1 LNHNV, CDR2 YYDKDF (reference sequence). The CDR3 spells CATSMGPAGDEQFF.

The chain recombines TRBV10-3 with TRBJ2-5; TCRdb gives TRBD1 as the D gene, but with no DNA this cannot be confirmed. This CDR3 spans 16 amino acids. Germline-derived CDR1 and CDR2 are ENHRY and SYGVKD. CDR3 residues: CAISGGSGAHQETQYF.

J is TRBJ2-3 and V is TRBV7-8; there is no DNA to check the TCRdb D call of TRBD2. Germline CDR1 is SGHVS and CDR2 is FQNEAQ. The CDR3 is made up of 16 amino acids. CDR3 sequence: CASRAALNLFTDTQYF.

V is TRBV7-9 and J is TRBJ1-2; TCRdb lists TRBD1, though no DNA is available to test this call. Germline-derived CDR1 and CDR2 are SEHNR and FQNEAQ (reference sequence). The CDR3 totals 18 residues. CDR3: CASSPTPGTYFLNYGYTF. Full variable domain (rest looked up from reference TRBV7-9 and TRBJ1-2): DTGVSQNPRHKITKRGQNVTFRCDPISEHNRLYWYRQTLGQGPEFLTYFQNEAQLEKSRLLSDRFSAERPKGSFSTLEIQRTEQGDSAMYLCASSPTPGTYFLNYGYTFGSGTRLTVV.

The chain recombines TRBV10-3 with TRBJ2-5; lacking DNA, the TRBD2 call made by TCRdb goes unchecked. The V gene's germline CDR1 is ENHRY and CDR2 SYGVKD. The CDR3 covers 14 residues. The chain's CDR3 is CAISEAREGETQYF.